These 9 T cell receptor beta chains share one sample of origin, sequenced in a study of shared clonotypes between healthy human individuals. Sequencing was performed with immunoSEQ multiplex PCR; in TCRdb, only in-frame clones are kept and a portion is missing. Of over a million clones listed, roughly 96% are singletons. Sequences were obtained from naive CD4+ T cells sorted from blood. Indicated subset: CD45RA+ positively selected. These receptors originate from a man aged 25 to 40 in good health.

The chain joins TRBV5-1 to TRBJ2-2; 11 positions match TRBD1. CDR3 length: 14 residues. The V and J ends lost 4 bases and 6 bases, in that order; junction bases with no gene match: 2. The germline V gene has CDR1 SGHRS and CDR2 YFSETQ. CDR3: CASSTGQGAGELFF. The CDR3 DNA reads as TGCGCCAGCAGCACGGGACAGGGGGCCGGGGAGCTGTTTTTT.

The chain uses TRBV5-4 and TRBJ2-1, with D uncertain. V lost 4 bases to trimming and J lost 0 bases, with 11 bases between them. Germline CDR1 and CDR2: SGHNT and YYREEE (reference sequence). The CDR3 covers 15 residues. CDR3 nucleotide sequence: TGTGCCAGCAGCATCGACTCCATCTCCTACAATGAGCAGTTCTTC. It yields the protein CASSIDSISYNEQFF.

In its sample, this clone was seen once. The chain links TRBV6-6 to TRBJ2-2; TRBD2 matches 8 bases. CDR1 is MNHNY and CDR2 is SVGAGI in the germline V gene (reference sequence). Trimming at V came to 2 bases and at J to 7 bases, leaving 6 bases not matched to a gene. The CDR3 totals 15 residues. CDR3 loop: CASSYGSGGSGELFF. CDR3 coding DNA: TGTGCCAGCAGTTACGGTTCGGGGGGGAGCGGGGAGCTGTTTTTT.

This CDR3 reads CASSLGGREEKLFF. CDR3 DNA sequence: TGTGCCAGCAGCTTAGGGGGGCGTGAGGAAAAACTGTTTTTT. The chain uses TRBV7-9 and TRBJ1-4; D may be TRBD1 (6 bases). The germline V gene has CDR1 SEHNR and CDR2 FQNEAQ (reference sequence). Deletions cut 1 base from V and 8 bases from J, with 11 bases between. This CDR3 is 14 amino acids long.

This rearrangement joins TRBV9 to TRBJ1-2; D remains unclear. The CDR3 is made up of 13 amino acids. The V and J ends lost 0 bases and 4 bases respectively, with 7 bases between them. CDR1 is SGDLS and CDR2 is YYNGEE in the germline V gene. The CDR3 here is CASSVADRYGYTF. CDR3 DNA: TGTGCCAGCAGCGTAGCCGATCGCTATGGCTACACCTTC.

The chain uses TRBV12-5 and TRBJ2-7; 10 bases map to TRBD1. J gave up 5 bases and V 5 bases, and 9 bases lay outside the gene matches. The CDR3 is made up of 15 amino acids. Per the germline V gene, CDR1 is LGHNT and CDR2 is FRNRAP. The CDR3 DNA follows: TGTGCTAGTGGTCCGTCGACAGGGGGCATCCACGAGCAGTACTTC. Encoded protein: CASGPSTGGIHEQYF.

This chain connects TRBV18 to TRBJ1-3; D call uncertain. CDR1 and CDR2 from the germline V gene are KGHSH and LQKENI. This CDR3 is built from 15 residues. V dropped 0 bases and J dropped 4 bases, with 10 bases sitting between them. The CDR3 sequence is CASSPPNPGGNTIYF. The DNA for the CDR3 is TGTGCCAGCTCACCACCTAACCCGGGCGGAAACACCATATATTTT.

The rearrangement links TRBV18 to TRBJ1-2, with 9 bases matching TRBD1. The CDR3 has 17 residues. The germline CDR1 and CDR2 sequences are KGHSH and LQKENI. Trimming at V came to 3 bases and at J to 4 bases, leaving 12 bases not matched to a gene. CDR3 amino acids: CASSPTGGESLIYGYTF. CDR3 in DNA: TGTGCCAGCTCACCTACAGGGGGCGAAAGTCTGATCTATGGCTACACCTTC.

The chain combines TRBV7-3 with TRBJ2-1; D gene uncertain. Trimming shortened V by 1 base and J by 3 bases, and 4 bases separated the two germline ends. CDR1 is SGHTA, CDR2 FQGTGA, per germline. The CDR3 sequence is 13 residues long. CDR3 residues: CASSLMGYNEQFF. As DNA, the CDR3 is TGTGCCAGCAGCTTAATGGGCTACAATGAGCAGTTCTTC.